The next 20 T cell receptor beta chains were all read from a single sample in a study of T cell responses to AZD1222 COVID-19 vaccine. The repertoire was sequenced with immunoSEQ multiplex PCR; TCRdb's copy has only in-frame clones and lacks some. The data hold more than 95,000 clones, with approximately 90% observed a single time. Source: peripheral blood, taken 28 days after the second AZD1222 dose. These receptors were collected from an adult who received the AZD1222 COVID-19 vaccine.

V gene TRBV11-1 combines with J gene TRBJ1-2, with TRBD1 matching 8 bases. Germline loops: CDR1 SGHAT, CDR2 FQDESV (reference sequence). The CDR3 contains 16 residues. The V and J ends lost 2 bases and 8 bases, in that order; junction bases with no gene match: 13. CDR3 protein: CASSLSGQVVAEGYTF. The CDR3 coding sequence is TGTGCCAGCAGCTTATCGGGACAGGTTGTTGCAGAAGGCTACACCTTC.

The CDR3 region is CASSVRGQGDYGYTF. In DNA form, the CDR3 reads TGTGCCAGCAGCGTAAGGGGCCAGGGGGACTATGGCTACACCTTC. The gene calls are TRBV9 and TRBJ1-2; 7 bases agree with TRBD1. The V segment lost 1 base and the J segment 3 bases; nucleotides outside the gene matches: 6. This CDR3 comprises 15 residues. CDR1 is SGDLS and CDR2 is YYNGEE in the germline V gene.

V usage is TRBV12-3 or TRBV12-4 and J usage is TRBJ2-1; D call uncertain. V dropped 6 bases and J dropped 7 bases, with 10 bases sitting between them. The CDR3 spans 12 residues. The CDR3 sequence: CASRLITNEQFF. CDR3 DNA sequence: TGTGCCAGCAGACTAATAACGAATGAGCAGTTCTTC.

The chain couples TRBV30 to TRBJ1-6; the D gene is possibly TRBD1 (6 bases). Germline V gene sequence: CDR1 GTSNPN, CDR2 SVGIG (reference sequence). The CDR3 runs to 13 residues. The V gene lost 5 bases and the J gene lost 7 bases, with 12 bases spanning the gap. This chain's CDR3 is CAWRNRANSPLHF. The CDR3 nucleotides read TGTGCCTGGCGTAACAGGGCAAATTCACCCCTCCACTTT.

V and J are TRBV5-8 and TRBJ1-4, with 7 nucleotides matching TRBD1. CDR1 is SGHTS, CDR2 YDEGEE, per germline. The CDR3 contains 14 residues. Trimming removed 5 bases from V and 6 bases from J; junction bases left unmatched: 7. The CDR3 coding sequence is TGTGCCAGCAGACCGAGGGGGCGGGATGAAAAACTGTTTTTT. It codes for CASRPRGRDEKLFF. The whole variable domain, filled in from reference TRBV5-8 and TRBJ1-4, reads EAGVTQSPTHLIKTRGQQATLRCSPISGHTSVYWYQQALGLGLQFLLWYDEGEERNRGNFPPRFSGRQFPNYSSELNVNALELEDSALYLCASRPRGRDEKLFFGSGTQLSVL.

This clone was observed a single time. V is TRBV11-3 and J is TRBJ2-5; tentative D call: TRBD1 (5 bases). Germline values: CDR1 SGHNT, CDR2 YENEEA. This CDR3 is 13 amino acids long. V was pared by 1 base and J by 4 bases, with 7 bases between. The CDR3 DNA reads TGTGCCAGCAGCTTAGTAAGGGGAGAGACCCAGTACTTC. Protein product: CASSLVRGETQYF.

The chain combines TRBV5-4 with TRBJ2-1, with TRBD2 matching 7 bases. J was trimmed by 3 bases and V by 0 bases; bases with no gene match: 6. Germline V gene lookup returns CDR1 SGHNT and CDR2 YYREEE (reference sequence). The CDR3 is 16 residues long. For the CDR3, the DNA is TGTGCCAGCAGCTTGGGAGTCGGACTAGGCTACAATGAGCAGTTCTTC. It is translated as CASSLGVGLGYNEQFF.

In this sample, this clone turned up once. The CDR3 bases are TGTGCCAGCAGCTTTCTAGGCACCGGGGAGCTGTTTTTT. Amino acid sequence: CASSFLGTGELFF. The J gene is TRBJ2-2, the V gene TRBV7-8; D not resolved. The germline CDR1 and CDR2 sequences are SGHVS and FQNEAQ. V was trimmed by 3 bases and J by 4 bases, leaving 6 bases between them. This CDR3 has 13 amino acids.

This clone was seen only once. This chain uses TRBV6-5 with TRBJ1-1, with D possibly being TRBD1 (6 bases). V lost 7 bases, J lost 1 base, and 10 bases lay in between. This CDR3 spans 13 amino acids. Germline assignment: CDR1 MNHEY and CDR2 SVGAGI. CDR3 sequence: CASTGHTNTEAFF. The CDR3 DNA sequence: TGTGCCAGCACGGGACACACGAACACTGAAGCTTTCTTT.

The V call is TRBV30, the J call TRBJ2-2, with D tentatively TRBD2 (5 bases). CDR3 length equals 14 residues. V lost 0 bases and J 7 bases, leaving 12 bases between the germline ends. Germline CDR1 GTSNPN, CDR2 SVGIG (reference sequence). The CDR3 bases are TGTGCCTGGAGTGTACTCCGGAGGAACGGGGAGCTGTTTTTT. Translated, it gives CAWSVLRRNGELFF.

The chain recombines TRBV4-1 with TRBJ2-5; possible D gene TRBD2, 6 bases. V shed 3 bases and J shed 5 bases, with 25 bases lying between them. This CDR3 has 18 residues. CDR1 is MGHRA and CDR2 is YSYEKL in the germline V gene. CDR3 amino acids: CASSQIRRIGGGGETQYF. The CDR3 nucleotides are TGCGCCAGCAGCCAGATCCGGCGTATTGGGGGAGGAGGCGAGACCCAGTACTTC.

The chain is built from TRBV21-1 and TRBJ1-2; the table's D call TRBD1 went unverified against the DNA. TRBV21-1 is a pseudogene locus. The length of the CDR3 is 15 residues. The CDR3 protein is CASSSGGQGSRGYTF. CDR3 bases: TGTGCCAGCAGCTCAGGGGGACAGGGGAGTCGAGGCTACACCTTC.

This chain joins TRBV5-6 and TRBJ2-7; D unclear. Between the trimmed V and J ends, which lost 4 bases and 6 bases, there was a span of 11 bases. CDR1 SGHDT and CDR2 YYEEEE come from the germline V gene. The CDR3 contains 12 residues. CDR3 nucleotides: TGTGCCAGCAGCGCACAAAAGTCCGAGCAGTACTTC. This codes for CASSAQKSEQYF.

This chain uses TRBV7-8 with TRBJ1-5, with D possibly being TRBD1 (6 bases). In germline, CDR1 is SGHVS, CDR2 FQNEAQ. The CDR3 loop spans 17 amino acids. Trimming pared 2 bases from V and 2 bases from J, leaving 16 bases between. The CDR3 protein is CASSLLQGPGGNQPQHF. The CDR3 nucleotides are TGTGCCAGCAGCTTATTACAGGGTCCGGGAGGCAATCAGCCCCAGCATTTT.

This sequence joins TRBV7-9 and TRBJ2-7; D gene unclear. This CDR3 region has 12 residues. Trimming removed 6 bases at V and 1 base at J, with 7 bases between. Per germline, CDR1 SEHNR and CDR2 FQNEAQ (reference sequence). The CDR3 region has the DNA TGTGCCAGCAGAGGAGTATCCTACGAGCAGTACTTC. This translates into CASRGVSYEQYF. The full variable domain, its missing parts supplied by reference TRBV7-9 and TRBJ2-7, is DTGVSQNPRHKITKRGQNVTFRCDPISEHNRLYWYRQTLGQGPEFLTYFQNEAQLEKSRLLSDRFSAERPKGSFSTLEIQRTEQGDSAMYLCASRGVSYEQYFGPGTRLTVT.

In nucleotides, the CDR3 is TGTGCCAGCAGCGGACAGGGGGCGTTTTACGAGCAGTACTTC. It is translated as CASSGQGAFYEQYF. The V gene is TRBV2, the J gene TRBJ2-7; the match to TRBD1 covers 11 bases. Germline CDR1 reads SNHLY; CDR2 reads FYNNEI. Losses at the gene ends were 6 bases for V and 4 bases for J; bases not matched to a gene: 5. This CDR3 has 14 residues.

Here the CDR3 DNA reads TGCGCCAGCAGCGAATGGACAGGGAGCTATGGCTACACCTTC. Its protein is CASSEWTGSYGYTF. J is TRBJ1-2 and V is TRBV5-1; the match to TRBD1 covers 8 bases. Trimming removed 4 bases from V and 4 bases from J; junction bases left unmatched: 6. Germline V lookup: CDR1 SGHRS, CDR2 YFSETQ. The CDR3 runs 14 residues.

The CDR3 loop reads CASSEEGGGSQPQHF. In nucleotides, the CDR3 is TGTGCCAGCAGTGAAGAAGGAGGGGGCAGTCAGCCCCAGCATTTT. The genes are TRBV6-1 and TRBJ1-5, with TRBD1 matching 7 bases. The CDR3 runs to 15 residues. The junction had 6 bases not matched to a gene; V was cut back by 1 base and J by 6 bases. Germline V gene lookup returns CDR1 MNHNS and CDR2 SASEGT.

This rearrangement joins TRBV28 to TRBJ1-1; possible D gene TRBD1, 6 bases. There are 17 residues in the CDR3. Germline values: CDR1 MDHEN, CDR2 SYDVKM. V was pared by 3 bases and J by 0 bases, with 17 bases between. The CDR3 here is CASSFAPGASLNTEAFF. The CDR3 DNA reads TGTGCCAGCAGTTTCGCGCCGGGGGCAAGTCTGAACACTGAAGCTTTCTTT.

The chain joins TRBV27 to TRBJ1-6; D ambiguous. The CDR3 extends over 12 amino acids. CDR1 and CDR2 from the germline V gene are MNHEY and SMNVEV (reference sequence). Trimming took off 8 bases at V and 7 bases at J, with 9 bases between the two ends. CDR3 sequence (DNA): TGTGCCAGCCTAACGAGGAATTCACCCCTCCACTTT. This translates into CASLTRNSPLHF.